These 21 T cell receptor beta chains share one sample of origin, sequenced in a study of T cell responses to AZD1222 COVID-19 vaccine. The protocol was immunoSEQ multiplex PCR, while the TCRdb copy is restricted to in-frame clones and leaves out a portion. The table shows about 120,000 clones, with more than 65% occurring only once. Material: peripheral blood, obtained on day 0 of AZD1222 vaccination. These receptors all stem from an adult in good health.

The V call is TRBV28, the J call TRBJ1-2; D is possibly TRBD1 (5 bases). The CDR3 totals 16 residues. Germline CDR1 and CDR2: MDHEN and SYDVKM. Trimming removed 1 base from V and 4 bases from J, with 16 bases in between. The CDR3 here is CASSLYVSPGSYGYTF. The CDR3 DNA reads TGTGCCAGCAGTTTATATGTGAGCCCAGGGAGCTATGGCTACACCTTC.

The table lists this clone with a count of one. V and J are TRBV18 and TRBJ2-5; 10 bases match TRBD2. The germline CDR1 and CDR2 sequences are KGHSH and LQKENI. The CDR3 totals 16 residues. V gave up 1 base and J gave up 5 bases; unmatched junction bases: 7. The CDR3: CASSPRGLAGVETQYF. The CDR3, as DNA: TGTGCCAGCTCACCACGCGGGCTAGCGGGAGTCGAGACCCAGTACTTC.

This sequence joins TRBV6-6 and TRBJ1-5; 8 nucleotides match TRBD1. V lost 0 bases to trimming and J lost 4 bases; unmatched junction nucleotides: 5. Germline V gives CDR1 MNHNY, CDR2 SVGAGI (reference sequence). This CDR3 region has 16 residues. In DNA, the CDR3 is TGTGCCAGCAGTTACTCACAGGACAGGGCGAATCAGCCCCAGCATTTT. The encoded protein is CASSYSQDRANQPQHF.

The sample holds a few counts of this clone. The rearrangement uses TRBV25-1 and TRBJ1-1, with TRBD1 identical over 7 bases. V gave up 3 bases and J gave up 5 bases; unmatched junction bases: 0. Germline CDR1 reads MGHDK; CDR2 reads SYGVNS. This CDR3 region has 12 residues. The CDR3 here is CASSDRGTEAFF. CDR3 nucleotide sequence: TGTGCCAGCAGTGACAGGGGGACTGAAGCTTTCTTT.

The table lists this clone with a few counts. This sequence joins TRBV9 and TRBJ1-3; 10 positions match TRBD1. V was clipped by 3 bases and J by 5 bases; unmatched bases: 5. CDR1 is SGDLS, CDR2 YYNGEE, per germline. The CDR3 covers 15 residues. The CDR3 loop is CASSGIDRGRNTIYF. The CDR3 nucleotides read TGTGCCAGCAGCGGCATCGACAGGGGGCGAAACACCATATATTTT.

The chain joins TRBV7-8 to TRBJ1-2, with 9 nucleotides matching TRBD1. CDR1 is SGHVS and CDR2 is FQNEAQ in the germline V gene. The V gene end was trimmed by 5 bases and the J gene end by 7 bases; junction bases not matched to a gene: 5. The CDR3 covers 13 residues. CDR3 amino acids: CASSPRDRAGYTF. CDR3 nucleotide sequence: TGTGCCAGCAGCCCCCGGGACAGGGCTGGCTACACCTTC.

The rearrangement joins TRBV28 to TRBJ1-6, with D unclear. V was shortened by 8 bases and J by 5 bases, with 19 bases between the two germline ends. Germline CDR1 reads MDHEN; CDR2 reads SYDVKM. The CDR3 extends over 16 amino acids. CDR3 region: CASSHDWGGHNSPLHF. In DNA form, the CDR3 reads TGTGCCAGCTCGCACGATTGGGGTGGCCATAATTCACCCCTCCACTTT.

This clone was seen a few times. This chain joins TRBV7-8 and TRBJ2-3; D is tentatively TRBD1 or TRBD2 (6 bases each). The CDR3 runs to 18 residues. V lost 5 bases and J 0 bases, leaving 21 bases between the germline ends. Germline V CDR1 and CDR2: SGHVS, FQNEAQ. The CDR3 coding sequence is TGTGCCAGCAGCATAGGAGGGGACACCCGAGCTAGCACAGATACGCAGTATTTT. Amino acids: CASSIGGDTRASTDTQYF. Combining the CDR3 with reference TRBV7-8 and TRBJ2-3 gives the whole variable domain GAGVSQSPRYKVAKRGQDVALRCDPISGHVSLFWYQQALGQGPEFLTYFQNEAQLDKSGLPSDRFFAERPEGSVSTLKIQRTQQEDSAVYLCASSIGGDTRASTDTQYFGPGTRLTVL.

The chain employs TRBV6-1 and TRBJ1-2; D is ambiguous. Trimming removed 1 base from V and 7 bases from J, with 4 bases in between. The CDR3 has 11 residues. Germline-derived CDR1 and CDR2 are MNHNS and SASEGT. The CDR3 loop reads CASSEGGGYTF. The CDR3 region has the DNA TGTGCCAGCAGTGAAGGAGGTGGCTACACCTTC.

The rearrangement uses TRBV5-1 and TRBJ1-4; the D is unclear. The CDR3 is 16 residues long. Trimming shortened V by 7 bases and J by 1 base, and 17 bases separated the two germline ends. CDR1 and CDR2 from the germline V gene are SGHRS and YFSETQ. CDR3 coding DNA: TGCGCCAGCGCTAACTCACCCCCGGGAACTAATGAAAAACTGTTTTTT. This encodes CASANSPPGTNEKLFF.

This clone was recorded at least ten times. This sequence joins TRBV7-9 and TRBJ1-1, with 8 bases that match TRBD1. Germline CDR1 reads SEHNR; CDR2 reads FQNEAQ (reference sequence). The length of the CDR3 is 18 residues. Trimming took 7 bases from V and 0 from J; bases not matched to a gene: 16. The CDR3 reads CASTSRAGGRRLNTEAFF. The DNA of the CDR3 is TGTGCCAGCACCTCCCGGGCAGGGGGCAGGAGGTTGAACACTGAAGCTTTCTTT.

The CDR3 bases are TGTGCCAGCGGCCGCGGGGTACCGTACGAGCAGTACTTC. Translated: CASGRGVPYEQYF. This chain joins TRBV28 and TRBJ2-7; weak D call: TRBD2 (6 bases). This CDR3 is built from 13 residues. The V end was cut by 8 bases, the J end by 4 bases, with 15 bases between. Germline V lookup: CDR1 MDHEN, CDR2 SYDVKM.

The chain carries TRBV27 and TRBJ2-7; 12 bases are a match to TRBD1. Losses at the gene ends were 5 bases for V and 7 bases for J; bases not matched to a gene: 9. This CDR3 contains 15 residues. Germline-derived CDR1 and CDR2 are MNHEY and SMNVEV (reference sequence). Here the CDR3 DNA reads TGTGCCAGCAGTCCCACCGGGACAGGGGGCAGTGAGCAGTACTTC. Translation gives CASSPTGTGGSEQYF.

V gene TRBV6-6 combines with J gene TRBJ2-7, with 11 bases fitting TRBD1. This CDR3 contains 16 residues. CDR1 is MNHNY, CDR2 SVGAGI, per germline (reference sequence). The V segment lost 2 bases and the J segment 7 bases; nucleotides outside the gene matches: 10. CDR3 region: CASSYTVGQGAGEQYF. The CDR3, as DNA: TGTGCCAGCAGTTACACGGTTGGACAGGGGGCAGGGGAGCAGTACTTC.

The chain combines TRBV11-2 with TRBJ2-2; TRBD2 matches 11 bases. CDR1 and CDR2 (germline): SGHAT, FQNNGV. The V segment lost 6 bases and the J segment 0 bases; nucleotides outside the gene matches: 3. The CDR3 sequence is 16 residues long. CDR3 sequence (DNA): TGTGCCAGCAGAAATAGCGGGAGGGCGAACACCGGGGAGCTGTTTTTT. It translates to CASRNSGRANTGELFF.

The CDR3 protein is CASSISIDRTYEQYF. The CDR3 DNA reads as TGTGCCAGTAGTATTTCGATAGACAGGACCTACGAGCAGTACTTC. J is TRBJ2-7 and V is TRBV19; TRBD1 might be the D (6 bases). Germline values: CDR1 LNHDA, CDR2 SQIVND (reference sequence). This CDR3 contains 15 residues. Trimming took 3 bases from V and 2 from J, leaving 14 bases between them.

The rearrangement uses TRBV7-2 and TRBJ1-1, with a tentative D call TRBD1 (6 bases). V lost 5 bases and J 2 bases, leaving 9 bases between the germline ends. Germline V gene lookup returns CDR1 SGHTA and CDR2 FQGNSA. This CDR3 spans 13 amino acids. CDR3 sequence (DNA): TGTGCCAGCAGCCGGGACACCAACACTGAAGCTTTCTTT. The encoded protein is CASSRDTNTEAFF.

V gene TRBV28 combines with J gene TRBJ2-1; D may correspond to TRBD1 or TRBD2 (6 bases each). Per the germline V gene, CDR1 is MDHEN and CDR2 is SYDVKM. V was cut by 5 bases and J by 5 bases, with 19 bases left in between. CDR3 length equals 16 residues. CDR3 nucleotides: TGTGCCAGCAGTGAACCGGGACGGGGGCGCGACAATGAGCAGTTCTTC. Translation gives CASSEPGRGRDNEQFF.

The chain carries TRBV7-2 and TRBJ1-3, with D perhaps matching TRBD1 (5 bases). This CDR3 contains 15 residues. Germline lookup yields CDR1 SGHTA and CDR2 FQGNSA. V was shortened by 3 bases and J by 4 bases, with 13 bases between the two germline ends. The DNA of the CDR3 is TGTGCCAGCAGCTTTGGGGGGGATGCAGGAAACACCATATATTTT. Translation: CASSFGGDAGNTIYF. The full variable domain, in which reference TRBV7-2 and TRBJ1-3 provide the parts outside the CDR3, is GAGVSQSPSNKVTEKGKDVELRCDPISGHTALYWYRQSLGQGLEFLIYFQGNSAPDKSGLPSDRFSAERTGGSVSTLTIQRTQQEDSAVYLCASSFGGDAGNTIYFGEGSWLTVV.

V usage is TRBV1 and J usage is TRBJ2-1; the DNA was not used to check the table's D call, TRBD1. TRBV1 is labeled a pseudogene. The CDR3 contains 13 residues. DNA for the CDR3: TGCACCAGCAGCCAAGATCCTCAGAATGAGCAGTTCTTC. As protein: CTSSQDPQNEQFF.

This rearrangement joins TRBV7-2 to TRBJ2-2; D is perhaps TRBD1 (5 bases). The CDR3 is made up of 16 amino acids. Trimming took 5 bases from V and 2 from J, leaving 15 bases between them. Germline V gene data show CDR1 as SGHTA and CDR2 as FQGNSA. CDR3 amino acids: CASSRRVTGNTGELFF. Written as DNA, the CDR3 is TGTGCCAGCAGCCGCAGGGTAACAGGAAACACCGGGGAGCTGTTTTTT.